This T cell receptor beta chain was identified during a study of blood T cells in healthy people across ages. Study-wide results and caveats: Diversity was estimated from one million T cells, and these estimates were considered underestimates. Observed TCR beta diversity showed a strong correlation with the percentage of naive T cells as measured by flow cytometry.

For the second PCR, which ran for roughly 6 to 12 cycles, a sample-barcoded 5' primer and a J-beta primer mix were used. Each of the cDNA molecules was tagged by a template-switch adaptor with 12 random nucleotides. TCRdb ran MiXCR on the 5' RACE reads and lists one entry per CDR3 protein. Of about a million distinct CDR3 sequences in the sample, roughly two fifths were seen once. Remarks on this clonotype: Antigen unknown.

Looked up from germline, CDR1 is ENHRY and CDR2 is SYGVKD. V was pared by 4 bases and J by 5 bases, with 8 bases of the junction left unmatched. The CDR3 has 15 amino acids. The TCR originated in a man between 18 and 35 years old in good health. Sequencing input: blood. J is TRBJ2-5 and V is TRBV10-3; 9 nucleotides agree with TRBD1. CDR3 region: CAISAGQGGLETQYF. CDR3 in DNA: TGTGCCATCAGTGCGGGACAGGGAGGTTTGGAGACCCAGTACTTC.